These T cell receptor beta chains were read from a single sample in a study of blood T cell repertoires in COVID-19. This table comes from immunoSEQ multiplex PCR, and its TCRdb copy is limited to in-frame clones, with some not included. This table holds about 240,000 clones, approximately 83% found once. The sequenced sample consisted of PBMCs or T cells enriched from blood (not recorded which). The source of these receptors is a woman in her thirties or forties with acute COVID-19. CDR3s include the opening cysteine and the closing phenylalanine or tryptophan. A D gene is named only where the DNA matches it firmly. Clone sizes are given selectively: once, few, many, or a class where the clone is expanded.

J gene	V gene	D gene	clone size	CDR3 protein	CDR3 DNA
TRBJ1-2	TRBV5-1	.	.	CASSSEDKWYYGYTF	TGCGCCAGCAGCTCTGAGGACAAGTGGTACTATGGCTACACCTTC
TRBJ2-7	TRBV11-3	.	.	CASSPGTYEQYF	TGTGCCAGCAGCCCCGGGACCTACGAGCAGTACTTC
TRBJ2-7	TRBV11-2	.	.	CASSLEGRGDYYEQYF	TGTGCCAGCAGCTTAGAAGGCAGGGGGGATTACTACGAGCAGTACTTC
TRBJ1-3	TRBV27	.	.	CASSPTPGPSSGNTIYF	TGTGCCAGCAGTCCCACGCCGGGTCCTAGCTCTGGAAACACCATATATTTT
TRBJ2-2	TRBV7-3	TRBD2	.	CASSLVPSGHSGELFF	TGTGCCAGCAGCTTGGTCCCTAGCGGTCACTCCGGGGAGCTGTTTTTT
TRBJ2-1	TRBV14	TRBD2	few	CASSQGGGRRNEQFF	TGTGCCAGCAGCCAAGGGGGAGGGAGACGCAATGAGCAGTTCTTC
TRBJ1-1	TRBV11-2	.	.	CASSLSGGSTEAFF	TGTGCCAGCAGCTTATCGGGGGGGAGCACTGAAGCTTTCTTT
TRBJ2-3	TRBV12-5	.	.	CASGPGLSTDTQYF	TGTGCTAGTGGCCCGGGACTGAGCACAGATACGCAGTATTTT
TRBJ2-5	TRBV5-1	TRBD2	.	CASSSSSGSETQYF	TGCGCCAGCAGCTCCAGTAGCGGGAGTGAGACCCAGTACTTC
TRBJ2-1	TRBV11-2	.	.	CASSLGQQGYEQFF	TGTGCCAGCAGCTTAGGGCAACAGGGCTATGAGCAGTTCTTC
TRBJ2-7	TRBV27	TRBD1	once	CASSLGTGTSYEQYF	TGTGCCAGCAGTTTAGGGACAGGGACGTCCTACGAGCAGTACTTC
TRBJ2-3	TRBV30	.	.	CAWTRPSTDTQYF	TGTGCCTGGACCCGTCCTAGCACAGATACGCAGTATTTT
TRBJ2-7	TRBV6-1	.	.	CASSEADRNGEQYF	TGTGCCAGCAGTGAAGCTGACAGGAACGGCGAGCAGTACTTC
TRBJ2-2	TRBV7-8	.	once	CASSFTYGSTGELFF	TGTGCCAGCAGCTTCACATACGGGAGCACCGGGGAGCTGTTTTTT
TRBJ1-2	TRBV19	.	once	CASTIGGGHNYGYTF	TGTGCCAGTACCATTGGCGGGGGCCACAACTATGGCTACACCTTC
TRBJ1-1	TRBV19	.	.	CASMHGGEAFF	TGTGCCAGTATGCACGGCGGCGAAGCTTTCTTT
TRBJ2-5	TRBV5-1	TRBD2	.	CASSLGLASGAQETQYF	TGCGCCAGCAGTCTGGGGTTGGCTAGCGGGGCCCAAGAGACCCAGTACTTC
TRBJ2-2	TRBV11-2	.	once	CASSDSQRGLDTGELFF	TGTGCCAGCAGCGACTCCCAACGCGGATTAGACACCGGGGAGCTGTTTTTT
TRBJ2-2	TRBV30	TRBD1	.	CAWRQGANTGELFF	TGTGCCTGGAGACAGGGGGCGAACACCGGGGAGCTGTTTTTT
TRBJ2-7	TRBV19	TRBD1	.	CASSDATGPYEQYF	TGTGCCAGTAGTGATGCGACAGGGCCCTACGAGCAGTACTTC
TRBJ2-1	TRBV7-8	.	.	CASSLGVGERQFF	TGTGCCAGCAGCTTAGGAGTTGGTGAGAGGCAGTTCTTC
TRBJ2-2	TRBV29-1	.	.	CSVEQGYTGELFF	TGCAGCGTTGAACAGGGGTACACCGGGGAGCTGTTTTTT
TRBJ2-1	TRBV4-1	TRBD2	.	CASSQAVSRELLNEQFF	TGCGCCAGCAGCCAAGCGGTCTCGCGGGAGTTGCTCAATGAGCAGTTCTTC
TRBJ1-3	TRBV21-1	.	.	CASSSGQGARFGGNTIYF	TGTGCCAGCAGCAGCGGACAGGGGGCGCGATTTGGTGGAAACACCATATATTTT
TRBJ2-7	TRBV11-2	.	.	CASSFQESEQYF	TGTGCCAGCAGCTTTCAGGAATCCGAGCAGTACTTC
TRBJ2-3	TRBV4-1	TRBD2	.	CASSQVEGLETDTQYF	TGCGCCAGCAGCCAAGTGGAGGGACTAGAGACAGATACGCAGTATTTT
TRBJ2-7	TRBV4-1	.	.	CASSQDVRGTYEQYF	TGCGCCAGCAGCCAAGATGTGCGGGGAACCTACGAGCAGTACTTC
TRBJ2-5	TRBV3-1/TRBV3-2	TRBD1	.	CASSFPTPDRDQTQYF	TGTGCCAGCAGCTTTCCCACCCCGGACAGGGATCAGACCCAGTACTTC
TRBJ2-5	TRBV27	.	.	CASSFAGVETQYF	TGTGCCAGCAGTTTTGCAGGGGTGGAGACCCAGTACTTC
TRBJ1-6	TRBV27	.	.	CASSLEGDSPLHF	TGTGCCAGCAGTTTAGAAGGGGATTCACCCCTCCACTTT
TRBJ2-2	TRBV21-1	.	.	CASSKVGGDTGELFF	TGTGCCAGCAGCAAAGTGGGAGGGGACACCGGGGAGCTGTTTTTT
TRBJ2-1	TRBV24-1	.	.	CATSELYDNEQFF	TGTGCCACCAGTGAACTCTACGACAATGAGCAGTTCTTC
TRBJ2-2	TRBV5-1	.	.	CASSRLTDTGELFF	TGCGCCAGCAGCAGACTGACAGACACCGGGGAGCTGTTTTTT
TRBJ1-1	TRBV6-5	.	.	CASSLRGTEAFF	TGTGCCAGCAGTCTACGGGGCACTGAAGCTTTCTTT
TRBJ2-3	TRBV2	TRBD1	.	CASSLGLGGPDTQYF	TGTGCCAGCAGCTTAGGGTTAGGGGGCCCCGATACGCAGTATTTT
TRBJ2-1	TRBV2	.	.	CASSDTSAYNEQFF	TGTGCCAGCAGTGATACTAGTGCCTACAATGAGCAGTTCTTC
TRBJ1-2	TRBV30	TRBD1	.	CAWQTGQGYTF	TGTGCCTGGCAGACAGGGCAGGGCTACACCTTC
TRBJ1-2	TRBV30	.	.	CAWKQGVKSYGYTF	TGTGCCTGGAAACAGGGCGTGAAATCCTATGGCTACACCTTC
TRBJ2-2	TRBV2	TRBD2	few	CATTSGRAPGELFF	TGTGCCACCACTAGCGGGAGGGCCCCCGGGGAGCTGTTTTTT
TRBJ2-7	TRBV6-5	.	.	CASSYVGSGAYEQYF	TGTGCCAGCAGTTACGTCGGTAGCGGAGCCTACGAGCAGTACTTC
TRBJ1-4	TRBV11-3	TRBD1	.	CASSLFSTGGRTNEKLFF	TGTGCCAGCAGCTTATTCTCGACAGGGGGTAGAACTAATGAAAAACTGTTTTTT
TRBJ2-1	TRBV5-1	.	.	CASSLTSRQLNEQFF	TGCGCCAGCAGCTTGACTAGCCGACAATTGAATGAGCAGTTCTTC
TRBJ2-1	TRBV2	TRBD2	.	CASYGLAGVEQFF	TGTGCCAGCTATGGACTAGCGGGAGTTGAGCAGTTCTTC
TRBJ2-5	TRBV27	.	.	CASSLRGETQYF	TGTGCCAGCAGCCTCCGGGGAGAGACCCAGTACTTC
TRBJ2-1	TRBV7-8	.	.	CASSPRLRGSHYNEQFF	TGTGCCAGCAGCCCGCGTCTCCGTGGGAGCCACTACAATGAGCAGTTCTTC
TRBJ2-1	TRBV20-1	.	.	CSAWTGNEQFF	TGCAGTGCTTGGACTGGAAATGAGCAGTTCTTC
TRBJ1-2	TRBV5-8	TRBD1	.	CASTFQGANYGYTF	TGTGCCAGCACATTTCAGGGGGCTAACTATGGCTACACCTTC
TRBJ1-1	TRBV27	.	.	CASGPRQAMNTEAFF	TGTGCCAGCGGCCCCAGACAGGCGATGAACACTGAAGCTTTCTTT
TRBJ1-5	TRBV7-9	.	.	CASSSTVNSNQPQHF	TGTGCCAGCAGCTCTACAGTTAATAGCAATCAGCCCCAGCATTTT
TRBJ2-5	TRBV25-1	TRBD1	.	CASSEFKGDRGETQYF	TGTGCCAGCAGTGAATTTAAGGGAGACAGGGGAGAGACCCAGTACTTC
TRBJ2-1	TRBV6-5	.	.	CASSYFGGEQFF	TGTGCCAGCAGTTACTTCGGGGGTGAGCAGTTCTTC
TRBJ1-6	TRBV9	TRBD1	.	CASRQGANNSPLHF	TGTGCCAGCAGACAGGGGGCGAATAATTCACCCCTCCACTTT